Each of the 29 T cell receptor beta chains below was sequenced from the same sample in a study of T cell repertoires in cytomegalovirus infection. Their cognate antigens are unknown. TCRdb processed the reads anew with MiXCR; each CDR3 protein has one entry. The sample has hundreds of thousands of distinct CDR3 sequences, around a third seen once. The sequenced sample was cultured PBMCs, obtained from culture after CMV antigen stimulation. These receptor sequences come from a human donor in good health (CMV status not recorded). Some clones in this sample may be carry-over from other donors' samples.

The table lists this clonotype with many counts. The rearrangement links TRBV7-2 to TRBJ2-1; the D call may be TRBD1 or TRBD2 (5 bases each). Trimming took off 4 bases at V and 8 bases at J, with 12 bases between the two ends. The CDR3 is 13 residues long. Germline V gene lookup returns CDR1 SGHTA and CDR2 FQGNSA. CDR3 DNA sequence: TGTGCCAGCAGCTGGGGGACGGCAGATGAGCAGTTCTTC. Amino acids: CASSWGTADEQFF.

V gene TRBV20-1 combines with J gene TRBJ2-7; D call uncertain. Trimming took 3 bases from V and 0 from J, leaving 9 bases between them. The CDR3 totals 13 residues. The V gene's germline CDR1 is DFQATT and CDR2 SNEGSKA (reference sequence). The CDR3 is CSASGGDSYEQYF. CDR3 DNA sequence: TGCAGTGCTAGTGGCGGCGACTCCTACGAGCAGTACTTC.

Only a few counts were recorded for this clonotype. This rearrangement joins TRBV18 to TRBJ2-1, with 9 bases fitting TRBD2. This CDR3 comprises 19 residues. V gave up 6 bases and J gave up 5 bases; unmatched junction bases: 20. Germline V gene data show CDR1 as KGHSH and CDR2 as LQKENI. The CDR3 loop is CASSPPGLNTGLANNEQFF. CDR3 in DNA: TGTGCCAGCTCCCCCCCCGGATTAAATACGGGACTAGCAAACAATGAGCAGTTCTTC.

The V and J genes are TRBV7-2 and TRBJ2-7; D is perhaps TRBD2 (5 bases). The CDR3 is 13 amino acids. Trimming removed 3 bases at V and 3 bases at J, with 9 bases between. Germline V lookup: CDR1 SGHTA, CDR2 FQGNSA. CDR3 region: CASSFEGDYEQYF. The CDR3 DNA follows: TGTGCCAGCAGCTTCGAGGGCGACTACGAGCAGTACTTC.

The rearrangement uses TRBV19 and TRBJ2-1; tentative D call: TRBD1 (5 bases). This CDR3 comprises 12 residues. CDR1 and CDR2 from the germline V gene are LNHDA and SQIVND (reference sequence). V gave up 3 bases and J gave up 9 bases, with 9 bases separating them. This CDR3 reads CASSMRRGEQFF. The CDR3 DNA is TGTGCCAGTAGTATGAGAAGGGGTGAGCAGTTCTTC.

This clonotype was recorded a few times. As DNA, the CDR3 is TGTGCCACCAGCCCGGAGACTAGCGGGGGTTATGAGCAGTTCTTC. Amino acid sequence: CATSPETSGGYEQFF. The V gene is TRBV15, the J gene TRBJ2-1; 12 bases align to TRBD2. CDR3 length equals 15 residues. J lost 8 bases, V lost 5 bases, and 7 bases had no gene match. The germline V gene encodes CDR1 LNHNV and CDR2 YYDKDF (reference sequence).

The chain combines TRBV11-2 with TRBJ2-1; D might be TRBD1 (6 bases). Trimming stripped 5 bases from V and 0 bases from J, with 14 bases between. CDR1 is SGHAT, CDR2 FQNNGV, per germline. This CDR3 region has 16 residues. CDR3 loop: CASSRGRGSSYNEQFF. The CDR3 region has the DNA TGTGCCAGCAGCAGGGGCAGGGGAAGCTCCTACAATGAGCAGTTCTTC.

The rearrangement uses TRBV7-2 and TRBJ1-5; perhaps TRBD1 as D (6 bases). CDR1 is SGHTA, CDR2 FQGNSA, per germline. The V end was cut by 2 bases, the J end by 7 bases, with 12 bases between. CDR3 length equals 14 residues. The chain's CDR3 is CASSLRADSQPQHF. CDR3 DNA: TGTGCCAGCAGCTTAAGGGCGGACAGCCAGCCCCAGCATTTT.

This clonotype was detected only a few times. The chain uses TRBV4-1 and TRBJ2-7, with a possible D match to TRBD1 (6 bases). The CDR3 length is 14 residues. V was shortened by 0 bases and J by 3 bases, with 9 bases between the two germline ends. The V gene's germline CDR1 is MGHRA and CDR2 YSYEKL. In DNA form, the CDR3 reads TGCGCCAGCAGCCAAGAGAACAGGGACTACGAGCAGTACTTC. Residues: CASSQENRDYEQYF.

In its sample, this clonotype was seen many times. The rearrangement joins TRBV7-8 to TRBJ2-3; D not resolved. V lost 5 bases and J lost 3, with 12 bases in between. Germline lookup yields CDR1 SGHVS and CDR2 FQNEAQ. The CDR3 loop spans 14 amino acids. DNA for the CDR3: TGTGCCAGCAGCCCCCAACCGGTGACAGATACGCAGTATTTT. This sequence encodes CASSPQPVTDTQYF.

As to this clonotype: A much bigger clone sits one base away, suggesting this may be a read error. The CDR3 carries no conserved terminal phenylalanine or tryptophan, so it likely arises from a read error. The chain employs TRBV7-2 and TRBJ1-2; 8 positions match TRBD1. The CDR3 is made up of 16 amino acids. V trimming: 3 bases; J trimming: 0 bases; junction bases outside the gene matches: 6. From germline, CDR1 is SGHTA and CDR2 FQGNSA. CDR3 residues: CASSFRTGSTNYGYTV. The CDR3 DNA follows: TGTGCCAGCAGCTTCCGGACAGGGAGCACTAACTATGGCTACACCGTC.

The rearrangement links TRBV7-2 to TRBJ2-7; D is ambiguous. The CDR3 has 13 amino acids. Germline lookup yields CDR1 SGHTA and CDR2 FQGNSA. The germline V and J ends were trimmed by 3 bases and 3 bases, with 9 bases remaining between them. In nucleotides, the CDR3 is TGTGCCAGCAGCTTTGCCAACAACTACGAGCAGTACTTC. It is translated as CASSFANNYEQYF.

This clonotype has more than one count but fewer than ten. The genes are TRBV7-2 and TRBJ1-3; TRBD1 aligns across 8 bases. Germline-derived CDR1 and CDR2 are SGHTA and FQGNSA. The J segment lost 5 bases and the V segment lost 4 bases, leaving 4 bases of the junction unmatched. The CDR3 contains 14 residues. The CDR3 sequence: CASSYGQGRNTIYF. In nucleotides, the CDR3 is TGTGCCAGCAGCTATGGACAGGGCAGAAACACCATATATTTT.

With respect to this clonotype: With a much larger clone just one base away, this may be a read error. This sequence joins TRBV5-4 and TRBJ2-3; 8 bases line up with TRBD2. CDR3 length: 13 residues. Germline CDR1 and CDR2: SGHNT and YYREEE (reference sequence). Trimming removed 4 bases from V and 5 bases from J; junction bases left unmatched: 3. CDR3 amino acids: CASSPGGQDTQYF. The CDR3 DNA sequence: TGTGCCAGCAGCCCGGGGGGGCAAGATACGCAGTATTTT.

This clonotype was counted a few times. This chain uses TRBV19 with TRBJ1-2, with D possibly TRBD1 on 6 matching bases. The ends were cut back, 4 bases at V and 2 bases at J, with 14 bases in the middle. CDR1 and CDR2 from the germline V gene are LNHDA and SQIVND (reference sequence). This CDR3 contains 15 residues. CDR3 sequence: CASSTSPGGNYGYTF. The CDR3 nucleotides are TGTGCCAGTAGTACCTCCCCTGGGGGCAACTATGGCTACACCTTC.

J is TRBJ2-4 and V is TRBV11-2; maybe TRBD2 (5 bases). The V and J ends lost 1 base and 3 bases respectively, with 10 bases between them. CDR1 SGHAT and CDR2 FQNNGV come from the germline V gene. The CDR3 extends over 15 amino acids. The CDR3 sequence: CASSLAGLGKNIQYF. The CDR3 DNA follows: TGTGCCAGCAGCTTAGCAGGACTCGGCAAAAACATTCAGTACTTC.

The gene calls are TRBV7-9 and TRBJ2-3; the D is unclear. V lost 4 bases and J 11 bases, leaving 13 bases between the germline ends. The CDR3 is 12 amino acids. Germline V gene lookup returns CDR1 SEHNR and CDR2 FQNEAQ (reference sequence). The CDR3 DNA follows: TGTGCCAGCAGCTCCGACCGTCGGCAGCAGTATTTT. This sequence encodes CASSSDRRQQYF.

This CDR3 reads CASSPSSLPEQFF. CDR3 coding DNA: TGTGCCAGCTCACCTTCTAGTTTGCCTGAGCAGTTCTTC. The rearrangement links TRBV18 to TRBJ2-1; no definite D call. This CDR3 is 13 amino acids long. Looked up from germline, CDR1 is KGHSH and CDR2 is LQKENI. The germline V and J ends were trimmed by 3 bases and 9 bases, with 12 bases remaining between them. The full variable domain, its missing parts supplied by reference TRBV18 and TRBJ2-1, is NAGVMQNPRHLVRRRGQEARLRCSPMKGHSHVYWYRQLPEEGLKFMVYLQKENIIDESGMPKERFSAEFPKEGPSILRIQQVVRGDSAAYFCASSPSSLPEQFFGPGTRLTVL.

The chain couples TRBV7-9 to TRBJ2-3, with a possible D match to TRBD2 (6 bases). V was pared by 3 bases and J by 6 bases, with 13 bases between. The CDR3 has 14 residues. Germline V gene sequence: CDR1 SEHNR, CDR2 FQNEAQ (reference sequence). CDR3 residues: CASSLTGGGDTQYF. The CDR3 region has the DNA TGTGCCAGCAGCTTGACCGGGGGTGGGGATACGCAGTATTTT.

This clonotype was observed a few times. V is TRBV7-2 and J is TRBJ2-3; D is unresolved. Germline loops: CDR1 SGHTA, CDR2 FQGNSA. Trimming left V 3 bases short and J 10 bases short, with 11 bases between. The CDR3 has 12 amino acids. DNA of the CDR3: TGTGCCAGCAGCTTCACCCGGCTCTCGCAGTATTTT. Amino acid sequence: CASSFTRLSQYF. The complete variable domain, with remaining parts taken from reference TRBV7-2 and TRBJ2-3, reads GAGVSQSPSNKVTEKGKDVELRCDPISGHTALYWYRQSLGQGLEFLIYFQGNSAPDKSGLPSDRFSAERTGGSVSTLTIQRTQQEDSAVYLCASSFTRLSQYFGPGTRLTVL.

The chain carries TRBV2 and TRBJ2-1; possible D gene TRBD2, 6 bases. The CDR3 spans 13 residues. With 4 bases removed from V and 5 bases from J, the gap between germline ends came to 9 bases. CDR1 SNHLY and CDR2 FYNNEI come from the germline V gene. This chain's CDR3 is CASSGLVNNEQFF. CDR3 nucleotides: TGTGCCAGCAGTGGACTAGTTAACAATGAGCAGTTCTTC.

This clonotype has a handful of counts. CDR3 sequence reads: CASIAAGPVGANVLTF. CDR3 in DNA: TGTGCCAGCATTGCGGCGGGGCCCGTGGGGGCCAACGTCCTGACTTTC. The V gene is TRBV6-6, the J gene TRBJ2-6; possible D gene TRBD2, 6 bases. The germline V and J ends were trimmed by 7 bases and 4 bases, with 17 bases remaining between them. Germline V gene data show CDR1 as MNHNY and CDR2 as SVGAGI (reference sequence). The CDR3 sequence is 16 residues long.

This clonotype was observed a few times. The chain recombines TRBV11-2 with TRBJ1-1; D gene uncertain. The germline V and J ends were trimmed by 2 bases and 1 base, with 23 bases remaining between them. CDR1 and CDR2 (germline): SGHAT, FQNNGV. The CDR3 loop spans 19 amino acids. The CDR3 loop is CASSLPPWREGRRNTEAFF. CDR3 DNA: TGTGCCAGCAGCTTACCGCCTTGGAGAGAGGGTAGGCGGAACACTGAAGCTTTCTTT.

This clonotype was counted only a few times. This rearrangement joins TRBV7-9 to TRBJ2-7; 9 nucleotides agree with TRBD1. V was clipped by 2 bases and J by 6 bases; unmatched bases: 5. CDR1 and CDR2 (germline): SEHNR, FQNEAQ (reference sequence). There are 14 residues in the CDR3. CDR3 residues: CASSLSGQGSEQYF. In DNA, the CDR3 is TGTGCCAGCAGCTTATCCGGACAGGGGAGCGAGCAGTACTTC.

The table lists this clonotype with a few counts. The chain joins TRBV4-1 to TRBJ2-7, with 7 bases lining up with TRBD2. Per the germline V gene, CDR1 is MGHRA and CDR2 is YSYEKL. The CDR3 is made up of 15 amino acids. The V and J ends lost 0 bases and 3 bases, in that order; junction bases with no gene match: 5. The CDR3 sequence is CASSQENGRLYEQYF. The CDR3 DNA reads TGCGCCAGCAGCCAAGAGAACGGGAGGCTCTACGAGCAGTACTTC.

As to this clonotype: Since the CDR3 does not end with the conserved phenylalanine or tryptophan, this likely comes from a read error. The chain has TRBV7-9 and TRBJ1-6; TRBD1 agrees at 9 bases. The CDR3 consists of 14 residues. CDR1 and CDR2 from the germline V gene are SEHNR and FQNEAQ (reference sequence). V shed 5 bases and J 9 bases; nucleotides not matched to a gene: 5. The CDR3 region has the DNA TGTGCCAGCAGCCGGGGACAGGGTGCTTCACCCCTCCACATT. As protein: CASSRGQGASPLHI.

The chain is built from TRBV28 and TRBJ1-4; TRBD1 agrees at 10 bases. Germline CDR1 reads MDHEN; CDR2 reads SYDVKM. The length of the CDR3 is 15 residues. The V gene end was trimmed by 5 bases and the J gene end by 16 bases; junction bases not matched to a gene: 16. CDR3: CASSTPGQGILLPFF. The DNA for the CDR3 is TGTGCCAGCAGTACCCCGGGACAGGGGATTCTCCTTCCGTTTTTT. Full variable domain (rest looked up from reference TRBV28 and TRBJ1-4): DVKVTQSSRYLVKRTGEKVFLECVQDMDHENMFWYRQDPGLGLRLIYFSYDVKMKEKGDIPEGYSVSREKKERFSLILESASTNQTSMYLCASSTPGQGILLPFFGSGTQLSVL.

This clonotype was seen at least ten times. The DNA of the CDR3 is TGTGCCAGCAGCTCCCGGACGGAAGAGACCCAGTACTTC. Protein sequence: CASSSRTEETQYF. The chain combines TRBV5-4 with TRBJ2-5; D is unclear. Germline V gene data show CDR1 as SGHNT and CDR2 as YYREEE (reference sequence). The CDR3 totals 13 residues. The V end was cut by 3 bases, the J end by 3 bases, with 9 bases between.

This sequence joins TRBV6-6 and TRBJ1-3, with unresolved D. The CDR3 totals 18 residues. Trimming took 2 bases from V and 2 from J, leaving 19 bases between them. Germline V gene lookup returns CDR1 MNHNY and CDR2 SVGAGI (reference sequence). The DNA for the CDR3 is TGTGCCAGCAGTTACGTGGTCCGGGCAAGAGGGCCTGGAAACACCATATATTTT. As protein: CASSYVVRARGPGNTIYF.